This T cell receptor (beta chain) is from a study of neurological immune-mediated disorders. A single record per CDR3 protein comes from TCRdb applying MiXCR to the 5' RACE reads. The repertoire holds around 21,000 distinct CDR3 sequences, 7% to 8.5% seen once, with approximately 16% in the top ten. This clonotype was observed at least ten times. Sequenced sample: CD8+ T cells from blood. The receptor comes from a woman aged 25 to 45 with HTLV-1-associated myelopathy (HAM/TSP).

CDR3 in amino acids: CASSEASGGSSEQYF. The DNA for the CDR3 is TGTGCCAGCAGTGAAGCTAGCGGGGGGAGTAGCGAGCAGTACTTC. This chain uses TRBV6-1 with TRBJ2-7; 10 bases align to TRBD2. Germline-derived CDR1 and CDR2 are MNHNS and SASEGT. The CDR3 is 15 residues long. J lost 6 bases, V lost 0 bases, and 5 bases had no gene match.